The 12 T cell receptor beta chains given below trace back to one sample, sequenced in a study of post-analysis software for immune sequencing data. Findings and limits, study-wide: The five TRBV segments detected at higher frequency in patients than in controls included TRBV5-6, TRBV5-1 and TRBV20-1.

The authors incorporated unique molecular identifiers into the TCR beta cDNA libraries. TCRdb redid the calling of the PCR reads with MiXCR, one entry per CDR3 protein. The sample has under 200,000 distinct CDR3 sequences, 29% seen once. No antigen has been assigned to these receptors. Sequencing input: blood. Source of these receptors: a girl aged 2-17 years with multiple sclerosis.

The rearrangement joins TRBV5-1 to TRBJ1-1; 7 bases line up with TRBD1. The J segment lost 7 bases and the V segment lost 3 bases, leaving 12 bases of the junction unmatched. The germline CDR1 and CDR2 sequences are SGHRS and YFSETQ. The CDR3 sequence is 15 residues long. The CDR3 loop is CASSSTTGEVGEAFF. The CDR3 bases are TGCGCCAGCAGCTCAACTACAGGGGAAGTAGGTGAAGCTTTCTTT.

This rearrangement joins TRBV7-3 to TRBJ1-1, with D possibly being TRBD1 (5 bases). The CDR3 has 15 residues. CDR1 SGHTA and CDR2 FQGTGA come from the germline V gene. V was cut by 5 bases and J by 3 bases, with 16 bases left in between. The CDR3 region is CASSPHRTLDTEAFF. CDR3 nucleotide sequence: TGTGCCAGCAGCCCCCACAGGACCCTAGACACTGAAGCTTTCTTT.

This clonotype has a count of ten or more. This sequence joins TRBV6-5 and TRBJ1-1; possibly TRBD1 for D (6 bases). Germline lookup yields CDR1 MNHEY and CDR2 SVGAGI. CDR3 size: 13 residues. With 9 bases removed from V and 0 bases from J, the gap between germline ends came to 11 bases. CDR3 nucleotide sequence: TGTGCCAGTTCCGGGACAATGAACACTGAAGCTTTCTTT. Translating it yields CASSGTMNTEAFF.

On this clonotype itself: The conserved phenylalanine or tryptophan normally closing the CDR3 is absent here, so this likely arose from a read error. This chain joins TRBV5-1 and TRBJ2-5, with 11 nucleotides matching TRBD1. Trimming cost V 0 bases and J 4 bases; bases outside gene matches: 8. This CDR3 is 17 amino acids long. The germline V gene encodes CDR1 SGHRS and CDR2 YFSETQ. The CDR3 loop is CASSLEPLGQGGETQYV. CDR3 coding DNA: TGCGCCAGCAGCTTGGAGCCCCTGGGACAGGGGGGAGAGACCCAGTACGTC.

Of note for this clonotype: Because the CDR3 is missing its conserved closing phenylalanine or tryptophan, this is likely a read error. The DNA is omitted, as the CDR3 cannot be located on it reliably, and the CDR3 follows TCRdb's listing. The rearrangement links TRBV7-9 to TRBJ2-1; TRBD1 is the table's D call and was not checked against the DNA. The CDR3 is 15 amino acids in total, end residues counted. Germline V gene sequence: CDR1 SEHNR, CDR2 FQNEAQ (reference sequence). The CDR3 loop is CASSLAQPGDNGKFS.

This clonotype was detected a few times. The V call is TRBV5-1, the J call TRBJ1-1, with 7 bases lining up with TRBD1. The CDR3 runs to 14 residues. CDR1 and CDR2 (germline): SGHRS, YFSETQ. V lost 4 bases to trimming and J lost 0 bases; unmatched junction nucleotides: 3. CDR3 residues: CASSTTGLNTEAFF. The CDR3 DNA reads TGCGCCAGCAGCACGACAGGGTTGAACACTGAAGCTTTCTTT.

This clonotype was recorded at least ten times. This chain links TRBV20-1 with TRBJ2-5; tentatively, D is TRBD1 (6 bases). V shed 5 bases and J shed 2 bases, with 12 bases lying between them. From germline, CDR1 is DFQATT and CDR2 SNEGSKA (reference sequence). The CDR3 runs to 13 residues. The CDR3 DNA follows: TGCAGTGCTCCCAGACAGGAGCAAGAGACCCAGTACTTC. The encoded protein is CSAPRQEQETQYF.

This clonotype was detected many times. The gene calls are TRBV5-1 and TRBJ2-3; TRBD1 might be the D (5 bases). This CDR3 is built from 16 residues. CDR1 SGHRS and CDR2 YFSETQ come from the germline V gene. The ends were cut back, 4 bases at V and 0 bases at J, with 15 bases in the middle. Here the CDR3 DNA reads TGCGCCAGCAGCCGGATTGGTGGGGCGAGCACAGATACGCAGTATTTT. It is translated as CASSRIGGASTDTQYF.

A few counts support this clonotype. This may stem from a read error, because a much larger clone lies one nucleotide away. V gene TRBV4-1 combines with J gene TRBJ2-1, with 11 bases that match TRBD1. V was pared by 0 bases and J by 10 bases, with 8 bases of the junction left unmatched. The CDR3 is made up of 16 amino acids. Germline lookup yields CDR1 MGHRA and CDR2 YSYEKL. The CDR3 is CASSQDPGTGGHEQFF. CDR3 nucleotide sequence: TGCGCCAGCAGCCAAGACCCCGGGACAGGGGGTCACGAGCAGTTCTTC.

On this clonotype itself: A junction end diverges from the germline sequence, so it may reflect a read error. V is TRBV5-6 and J is TRBJ2-3, with D uncertain. CDR3 size: 12 residues. Germline V gene sequence: CDR1 SGHDT, CDR2 YYEEEE. This CDR3 reads CVSSPGTDTQYF. The CDR3, as DNA: TGTGTCAGCAGCCCGGGCACAGATACGCAGTATTTT.

CDR3 sequence (DNA): TGCAGTGCTAGAGATGGAGGGGGCTCCACTGAAGCTTTCTTT. Translation: CSARDGGGSTEAFF. The chain joins TRBV20-1 to TRBJ1-1; 7 bases agree with TRBD1. The trim removed 0 bases at V and 4 bases at J, leaving 5 bases unmatched. The germline CDR1 and CDR2 sequences are DFQATT and SNEGSKA (reference sequence). The CDR3 covers 14 residues.

V gene TRBV5-1 combines with J gene TRBJ2-3; 11 bases are a match to TRBD1. The CDR3 runs 17 residues. Germline values: CDR1 SGHRS, CDR2 YFSETQ. The junction had 7 bases not matched to a gene; V was cut back by 0 bases and J by 4 bases. CDR3 DNA sequence: TGCGCCAGCAGCTTGGCGCCCGGGACAGGGGGGTCAGATACGCAGTATTTT. Residues: CASSLAPGTGGSDTQYF.